This T cell receptor beta chain was obtained from a study of blood T cells in healthy people across ages. Study-wide points: Older age went with lower TCR beta diversity per million T cells, in a roughly linear way. No one knew whether donors had CMV, which possibly confounded expanded clonotype changes.

Extraction yielded at least 5.5 micrograms of total RNA per sample. Comment on this clonotype: Its antigen is as yet unknown.

V was clipped by 4 bases and J by 6 bases, with 7 bases between them. The CDR3 runs 11 residues. From germline, CDR1 is MNHEY and CDR2 SVGEGT. PCR was performed a second time for about 7 to 12 cycles using a sample-barcoded 5' primer and a J-beta primer mix. Sequencing recovered at least 2.5 million CDR3-containing paired-end reads from each sample. MiXCR was run by TCRdb on the 5' RACE reads, yielding one entry per CDR3 protein. The sample has 800,000 to 1,000,000 distinct CDR3 sequences; roughly 48% are singletons. This sequence joins TRBV6-2 or TRBV6-3 and TRBJ2-7; D is unclear. The sequencing sample was made of blood. The TCR was taken from a man aged 25 to 40 in good health. The CDR3 nucleotides are TGTGCCAGCAGTTTATCCGCCGAGCAGTACTTC. This sequence encodes CASSLSAEQYF.